This TCR beta chain was captured by sequencing in a study of blood T cells in healthy people across ages. This clonotype was detected a few times. As yet, its antigen is unknown. Germline V lookup: CDR1 PRHDT, CDR2 FYEKMQ (reference sequence). The CDR3 covers 17 residues. With 1 base removed from V and 4 bases from J, the gap between germline ends came to 14 bases. For the second PCR, which ran for about 7 to 11 cycles, a sample-barcoded 5' primer and a J-beta primer mix were used. From the 5' RACE reads, TCRdb called clonotypes with MiXCR, one entry per CDR3 protein. The table records about 1.1 million distinct CDR3 sequences, approximately 38% of them present only once. Study results and limitations: Unsorted PBMCs prevented conclusive naive versus antigen-experienced comparison. It was found that TCR beta diversity correlated strongly with the percentage of naive T cells.

Each sample yielded at least 6 million isolated PBMCs. Samples each had at least 6 micrograms of total RNA extracted. The receptor comes from a man aged 18 to 30 in good health. The chain recombines TRBV13 with TRBJ1-6; TRBD1 is a possible D gene (5 bases). The sample consisted of blood. Written as DNA, the CDR3 is TGTGCCAGCAGCTTAGAAGTTAGGGGCGGGTATAATTCACCCCTCCACTTT. It yields the protein CASSLEVRGGYNSPLHF. The full variable domain, rest sourced from reference TRBV13 and TRBJ1-6, is AAGVIQSPRHLIKEKRETATLKCYPIPRHDTVYWYQQGPGQDPQFLISFYEKMQSDKGSIPDRFSAQQFSDYHSELNMSSLELGDSALYFCASSLEVRGGYNSPLHFGNGTRLTVT.